One and the same sample provided the 20 T cell receptor beta chains below, sequenced in a study of cytomegalovirus exposure and HLA in healthy donors. The study ran its PCR with 60 Vbeta and 13 Jbeta primers. Measured with immunoSEQ multiplex PCR; TCRdb has only the in-frame clones, and not every one. The sample contains some 98,000 clones, more than 60% of which appear only once. The specimen sequenced was PBMCs. The receptor source for this set is a man aged 45 to 65 in good health and CMV-seronegative.

The chain uses TRBV18 and TRBJ2-2, with TRBD2 as a possible D gene (6 bases). The V end lost 5 bases, the J end lost 4 bases, and 20 bases lay between the germline ends. The CDR3 sequence is 17 residues long. CDR1 and CDR2 from the germline V gene are KGHSH and LQKENI. CDR3: CASSARVGGKPTGELFF. CDR3 nucleotides: TGTGCCAGCTCAGCAAGAGTCGGCGGGAAACCCACCGGGGAGCTGTTTTTT.

The rearrangement joins TRBV18 to TRBJ2-6; 7 nucleotides line up with TRBD1. Germline-derived CDR1 and CDR2 are KGHSH and LQKENI. The trim removed 4 bases at V and 0 bases at J, leaving 18 bases unmatched. CDR3 length equals 21 residues. The CDR3 here is CASSRLSLQGYSLSGANVLTF. The CDR3 nucleotides read TGTGCCAGCTCACGACTCTCATTACAGGGGTACAGCCTCTCTGGGGCCAACGTCCTGACTTTC.

The genes are TRBV29-1 and TRBJ2-1; TRBD2 matches 9 bases. There are 16 residues in the CDR3. Germline values: CDR1 SQVTM, CDR2 ANQGSEA. Losses at the gene ends were 4 bases for V and 6 bases for J; bases not matched to a gene: 13. CDR3: CSVVLDGLAGTNEQFF. The CDR3 DNA is TGCAGCGTTGTTTTGGACGGGCTAGCGGGGACCAATGAGCAGTTCTTC.

This chain joins TRBV27 and TRBJ2-7, with no clear D. Trimming shortened V by 4 bases and J by 6 bases, and 7 bases separated the two germline ends. Germline CDR1 reads MNHEY; CDR2 reads SMNVEV (reference sequence). The CDR3 has 11 amino acids. The CDR3 spells CASSSAGEQYF. The CDR3 region has the DNA TGTGCCAGCAGTTCCGCCGGCGAGCAGTACTTC.

The genes are TRBV14 and TRBJ2-3; 9 nucleotides agree with TRBD1. The CDR3 runs 16 residues. CDR1 is SGHDN, CDR2 FVKESK, per germline. Trimming took 1 base from V and 11 from J; bases not matched to a gene: 13. The CDR3 nucleotides read TGTGCCAGCAGCCAAGTTCGACAGGGGGGGAAACGGCAGCAGTATTTT. It encodes CASSQVRQGGKRQQYF.

The chain has TRBV6-5 and TRBJ2-5; possible D gene TRBD1, 5 bases. Germline-derived CDR1 and CDR2 are MNHEY and SVGAGI. Trimming pared 8 bases from V and 5 bases from J, leaving 18 bases between. The CDR3 consists of 14 residues. The CDR3 DNA follows: TGTGCCAGCCTACGGACACCAAGAGCGGAGACCCAGTACTTC. Amino acid sequence: CASLRTPRAETQYF.

This clone was observed a handful of times. A read error may account for a junction end that differs from germline. This sequence joins TRBV5-6 and TRBJ2-7; D call uncertain. CDR1 is SGHDT and CDR2 is YYEEEE in the germline V gene. The CDR3 is 12 residues long. The chain's CDR3 is CASSLSLNRWHF. Written as DNA, the CDR3 is TGTGCCAGCAGCTTGTCCCTCAACCGTTGGCACTTC.

The chain links TRBV18 to TRBJ2-3; 8 bases match TRBD2. Germline V lookup: CDR1 KGHSH, CDR2 LQKENI. Germline trimming cut 2 bases from V and 2 bases from J; bases unmatched to any gene: 3. This CDR3 spans 15 amino acids. CDR3 loop: CASSPFGGATDTQYF. In DNA form, the CDR3 reads TGTGCCAGCTCACCATTCGGGGGGGCCACAGATACGCAGTATTTT.

The CDR3 spells CASSLVVAGTNTGELFF. The CDR3 nucleotides are TGTGCCAGCAGCTTAGTCGTCGCGGGGACGAACACCGGGGAGCTGTTTTTT. This chain links TRBV7-8 with TRBJ2-2, with TRBD2 as a possible D gene (6 bases). CDR1 is SGHVS and CDR2 is FQNEAQ in the germline V gene. The V gene lost 1 base and the J gene lost 0 bases, with 12 bases spanning the gap. The CDR3 totals 17 residues.

On this clone: The junction departs from germline at one end; a sequencing error may be responsible. The rearrangement links TRBV7-9 to TRBJ2-5; tentatively, D is TRBD2 (8 bases). This CDR3 region has 17 residues. Germline V gene sequence: CDR1 SEHNR, CDR2 FQNEAQ (reference sequence). The CDR3 region is CSSSLGAGGQNQETQYF. In DNA, the CDR3 is TGTTCCAGCAGCTTAGGGGCGGGGGGACAGAACCAAGAGACCCAGTACTTC.

There are a few counts of this clone. The J gene is TRBJ2-3, the V gene TRBV5-5; 7 bases line up with TRBD1. After removal of 3 bases from V and 1 base from J, the junction contained 2 bases not matched to a gene. From germline, CDR1 is SGHKS and CDR2 YYEKEE (reference sequence). The CDR3 is made up of 14 amino acids. The CDR3 region is CASSSGQGTDTQYF. The CDR3 nucleotides are TGTGCCAGCAGCTCCGGACAGGGCACAGATACGCAGTATTTT.

The chain couples TRBV28 to TRBJ1-2, with unresolved D. CDR3 size: 13 residues. Germline loops: CDR1 MDHEN, CDR2 SYDVKM. Trimming took off 5 bases at V and 5 bases at J, with 12 bases between the two ends. In DNA form, the CDR3 reads TGTGCCAGCAGTCTACTTCCTCTATATGGCTACACCTTC. It codes for CASSLLPLYGYTF.

V is TRBV6-1 and J is TRBJ1-2; D might be TRBD1 (5 bases). The CDR3 consists of 14 residues. CDR1 and CDR2 from the germline V gene are MNHNS and SASEGT. The V end lost 5 bases, the J end lost 2 bases, and 12 bases lay between the germline ends. The CDR3: CASSLTVENYGYTF. Written as DNA, the CDR3 is TGTGCCAGCAGTCTGACAGTAGAAAACTATGGCTACACCTTC.

This clone has only a few counts. This sequence joins TRBV27 and TRBJ2-5; D not certain. Germline V CDR1 and CDR2: MNHEY, SMNVEV (reference sequence). Trimming took 3 bases from V and 1 from J, leaving 12 bases between them. The CDR3 is 15 amino acids. The CDR3 nucleotides read TGTGCCAGCAGTTTTCTGGCGGCATCCCAAGAGACCCAGTACTTC. This sequence encodes CASSFLAASQETQYF.

The chain employs TRBV4-3 and TRBJ1-1; weak D call: TRBD1 (6 bases). Germline V gene sequence: CDR1 LGHNA, CDR2 YSLEER. The CDR3 is made up of 15 amino acids. Trimming removed 1 base from V and 10 bases from J, with 19 bases in between. CDR3 region: CASSQGGGRKAGAFF. CDR3 bases: TGCGCCAGCAGCCAAGGGGGGGGGCGCAAGGCTGGAGCTTTCTTT.

The gene calls are TRBV6-1 and TRBJ1-5; D perhaps matches TRBD1 (6 bases). CDR3 length equals 12 residues. CDR1 is MNHNS and CDR2 is SASEGT in the germline V gene. Trimming took off 10 bases at V and 11 bases at J, with 18 bases between the two ends. The CDR3, as DNA: TGTGCCACCTCGACAGGTGGGTGGTCCCAGCATTTT. It yields the protein CATSTGGWSQHF.

The chain recombines TRBV19 with TRBJ2-7; weak D call: TRBD1 (5 bases). This CDR3 is 14 amino acids long. Germline V gene data show CDR1 as LNHDA and CDR2 as SQIVND (reference sequence). V was trimmed by 3 bases and J by 0 bases, leaving 9 bases between them. The CDR3: CASSITGVSYEQYF. CDR3 nucleotide sequence: TGTGCCAGTAGTATTACAGGAGTCTCCTACGAGCAGTACTTC.

The chain is built from TRBV7-9 and TRBJ2-3, with D possibly being TRBD1 (5 bases). V was clipped by 4 bases and J by 2 bases, with 16 bases between them. Germline CDR1 and CDR2: SEHNR and FQNEAQ (reference sequence). CDR3 length: 16 residues. The CDR3 DNA reads as TGTGCCAGCAGCTCCGCAGGGTTTGCGTTCACAGATACGCAGTATTTT. Translation gives CASSSAGFAFTDTQYF.

This clone was picked up one time. The J gene is TRBJ1-2, the V gene TRBV6-1, with TRBD1 as a possible D gene (5 bases). The V end lost 7 bases, the J end lost 3 bases, and 12 bases lay between the germline ends. CDR1 is MNHNS and CDR2 is SASEGT in the germline V gene. The CDR3 is 13 amino acids. CDR3 DNA: TGTGCCAGCACCTTAGACAGCCACTATGGCTACACCTTC. It translates to CASTLDSHYGYTF.

The chain is built from TRBV2 and TRBJ1-2; 7 nucleotides line up with TRBD1. Germline CDR1 is SNHLY and CDR2 is FYNNEI. The CDR3 contains 14 residues. V lost 4 bases to trimming and J lost 5 bases; unmatched junction nucleotides: 7. CDR3 sequence: CASSGQGTPYGYTF. Written as DNA, the CDR3 is TGTGCCAGCAGTGGACAGGGTACCCCTTATGGCTACACCTTC.